This TCR beta chain comes out of a study of OX40 agonist ivuxolimab in advanced cancers. For the wider study: Ivuxolimab, which targeted the costimulatory receptor OX40 (CD134), was an agonistic, fully human IgG2 monoclonal antibody. Intravenous ivuxolimab was administered to patients every 2 weeks at six dose levels: 0.01, 0.1, 0.3, 1.5, 3 and 10 mg/kg. Among the approximately 54 dose-escalation patients, approximately 20 had hepatocellular carcinoma, 15 or so melanoma, 9 renal cell carcinoma and 9 head and neck cancer. In the dose-escalation cohort, about four fifths of patients were male, and the mean age was roughly 60 years with a range of roughly 23 to 79. Prior anti-PD-1, anti-PD-L1 or anti-CTLA-4 therapy was permitted, and 40% of dose-escalation patients had received checkpoint inhibitors. Partial responses occurred in three dose-escalation patients: two with cutaneous melanoma and one with hepatocellular carcinoma. Peripheral TCRbeta sequencing was intended to test whether TCR sequence diversity was altered and clonal T-cell expansion was caused by ivuxolimab. The paper reports the monotherapy dose-escalation portion (N of about 50 patients) of the phase I ivuxolimab trial.

As regards this clone: What antigen it recognizes has not been identified. No base quality information exists; no much larger clone differs at one position.

The study at large found these results: Which antigens the clonally expanded peripheral T cells were specific for was not determined. At doses of 0.1 to 3.0 mg/kg, clonal expansion of both CD4+ and CD8+ T cells in blood was seen between baseline and week 6. In partial responders in the 0.1-3.0 mg/kg groups, normalized peripheral clonal expansion was found to be among the lowest, especially among CD8+ T cells. Low levels of normalized T-cell clonal expansion were also seen in some nonresponding patients. After ivuxolimab, expanded clones were on average more numerous among CD8+ T cells than among CD4+ T cells.

The trial excluded patients who had a history of autoimmune disease or were on systemic immunosuppression. Peripheral blood for TCR sequencing was collected from all dose cohorts at baseline, on cycle 4 day 1, and on cycle 7 day 1. The samples were taken from a phase I, first-in-human, multicenter, open-label dose-escalation trial of ivuxolimab. Adults with locally advanced or metastatic melanoma, renal cell, hepatocellular, or head and neck squamous cell carcinoma were enrolled in the trial. Before TCR sequencing, CD4+ and CD8+ T cells were separately sorted from peripheral blood. CDR1 is given as SGHTA and CDR2 as FQGTGA, both from the germline V gene. V loses 2 bases at its end and J loses 2 bases; junction bases beyond the gene matches: 11. The cysteine opens and the phenylalanine closes a CDR3 of 18 amino acids. Only CDR3 DNA remains: 54 bases, in frame from the first base. To sequence the TCRbeta CDR3 region, genomic DNA was isolated from the sorted cells. The immunoSEQ Assay was used for sequencing of TCRbeta CDR3 regions. What TCRdb holds here is the immuneACCESS table cut down to in-frame rearrangements. Part of the clones is not present; checked against another copy, under half of the missing clones reflect an unresolved V gene, and the others are unexplained. For this sample the table gives roughly 67,000 clones, of which 65% to 85% were detected only once. The ten largest clones represent 9.5% to 13% of the sample.

The sample consisted of CD4+ or CD8+ T cells sorted from blood, taken in a trial of the OX40 agonist ivuxolimab. Here the chain combines TRBV7-3 and TRBJ1-5; TRBD1 lines up with 8 middle nucleotides. The receptor was derived from an adult with an advanced solid tumor such as melanoma, head and neck, liver or kidney cancer. The CDR3 loop reads CASSLSDRALPCNQPQHF. Here is the DNA: TGTGCCAGCAGCTTATCGGACAGGGCTTTACCTTGCAATCAGCCCCAGCATTTT.